This TCR beta chain was sequenced for a study of blood T cell repertoires in COVID-19. In the study overall: Samples came from the United States, Italy and Spain, spanning acute and convalescent COVID-19.

This clone showed up just once. V was trimmed by 4 bases and J by 1 base, leaving 7 bases between them. The germline V gene has CDR1 KGHSH and CDR2 LQKENI. CDR3 size: 14 residues. Sequenced by immunoSEQ multiplex PCR; TCRdb stores in-frame clones only, minus some. The sample has hundreds of thousands of clones; around three quarters are singletons. Sequenced: peripheral blood. The clonotype originates from an elderly woman with acute or convalescent COVID-19. The V gene is TRBV18, the J gene TRBJ2-2; D is perhaps TRBD1 (6 bases). CDR3 amino acids: CASSLDRNTGELFF. The CDR3 nucleotides are TGTGCCAGCTCACTGGACAGGAACACCGGGGAGCTGTTTTTT.